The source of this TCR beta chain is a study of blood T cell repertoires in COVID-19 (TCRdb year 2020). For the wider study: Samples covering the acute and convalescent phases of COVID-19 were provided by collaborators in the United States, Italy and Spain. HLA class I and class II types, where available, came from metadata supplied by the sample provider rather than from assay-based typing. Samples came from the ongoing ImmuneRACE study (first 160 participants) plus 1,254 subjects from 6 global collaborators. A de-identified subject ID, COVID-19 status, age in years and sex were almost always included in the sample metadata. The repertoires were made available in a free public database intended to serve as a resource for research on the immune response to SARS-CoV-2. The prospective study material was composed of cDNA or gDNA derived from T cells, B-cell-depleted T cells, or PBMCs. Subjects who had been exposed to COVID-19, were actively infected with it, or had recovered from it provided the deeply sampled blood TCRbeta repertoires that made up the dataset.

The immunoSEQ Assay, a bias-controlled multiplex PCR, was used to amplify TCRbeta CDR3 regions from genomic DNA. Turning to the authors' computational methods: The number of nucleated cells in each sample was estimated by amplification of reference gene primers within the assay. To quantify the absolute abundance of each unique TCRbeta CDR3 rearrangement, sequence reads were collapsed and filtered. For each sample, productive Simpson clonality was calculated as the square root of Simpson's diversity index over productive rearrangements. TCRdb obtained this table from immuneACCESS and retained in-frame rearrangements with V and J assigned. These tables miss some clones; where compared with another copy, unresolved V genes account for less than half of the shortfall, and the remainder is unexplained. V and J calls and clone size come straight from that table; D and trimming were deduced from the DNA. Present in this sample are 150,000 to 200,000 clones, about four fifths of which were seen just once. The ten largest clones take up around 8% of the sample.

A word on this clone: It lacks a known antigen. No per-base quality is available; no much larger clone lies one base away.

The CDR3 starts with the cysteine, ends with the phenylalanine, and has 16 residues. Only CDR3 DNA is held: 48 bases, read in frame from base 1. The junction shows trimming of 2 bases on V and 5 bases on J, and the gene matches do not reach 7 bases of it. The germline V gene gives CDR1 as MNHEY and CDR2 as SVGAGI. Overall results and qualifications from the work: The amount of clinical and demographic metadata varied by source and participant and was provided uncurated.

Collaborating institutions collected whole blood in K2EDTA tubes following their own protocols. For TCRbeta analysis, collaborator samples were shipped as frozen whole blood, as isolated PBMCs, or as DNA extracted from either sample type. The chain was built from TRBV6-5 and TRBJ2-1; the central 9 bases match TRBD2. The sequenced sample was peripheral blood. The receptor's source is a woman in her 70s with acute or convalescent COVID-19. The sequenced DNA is TGTGCCAGCAGTTACCTGCGGGGGGGCTGGAACAATGAGCAGTTCTTC. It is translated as CASSYLRGGWNNEQFF.